The next 9 T cell receptor beta chains were all read from a single sample in a study of T cell responses to AZD1222 COVID-19 vaccine. The protocol was immunoSEQ multiplex PCR, while the TCRdb copy is restricted to in-frame clones and leaves out a portion. The ten top clones account for roughly 2%, within a sample of around 140,000 clones. Source material: peripheral blood. The receptors come from an adult in good health.

This chain joins TRBV27 and TRBJ1-5; possible D gene TRBD1, 5 bases. The ends were cut back, 3 bases at V and 5 bases at J, with 8 bases in the middle. The CDR3 is made up of 13 amino acids. CDR1 and CDR2 from the germline V gene are MNHEY and SMNVEV (reference sequence). CDR3 bases: TGTGCCAGCAGTTTTCAGGGCCATCAGCCCCAGCATTTT. Its protein product is CASSFQGHQPQHF.

This chain connects TRBV7-3 to TRBJ2-1, with a tentative D call TRBD1 (6 bases). The CDR3 spans 14 residues. V lost 4 bases and J 5 bases, leaving 12 bases between the germline ends. Germline lookup yields CDR1 SGHTA and CDR2 FQGTGA. The CDR3 sequence: CASSSLDSHNEQFF. The CDR3 bases are TGTGCCAGCAGCTCCTTGGACAGCCACAATGAGCAGTTCTTC.

The chain joins TRBV6-2 or TRBV6-3 to TRBJ2-5; 7 bases fit TRBD2. The CDR3 has 15 residues. V was pared by 2 bases and J by 1 base, with 4 bases of the junction left unmatched. Germline values: CDR1 MNHEY, CDR2 SVGEGT. In DNA, the CDR3 is TGTGCCAGCAGTTACGGGACTACTTTCCAAGAGACCCAGTACTTC. It is translated as CASSYGTTFQETQYF.

J is TRBJ1-6 and V is TRBV28, with D unclear. Per the germline V gene, CDR1 is MDHEN and CDR2 is SYDVKM. V was shortened by 7 bases and J by 13 bases, with 14 bases between the two germline ends. The CDR3 is 12 residues long. CDR3 sequence: CASITGLHPLHF. CDR3 bases: TGTGCCAGCATTACCGGCCTCCACCCCCTCCACTTT. The full variable domain, in which reference TRBV28 and TRBJ1-6 provide the parts outside the CDR3, is DVKVTQSSRYLVKRTGEKVFLECVQDMDHENMFWYRQDPGLGLRLIYFSYDVKMKEKGDIPEGYSVSREKKERFSLILESASTNQTSMYLCASITGLHPLHFGNGTRLTVT.

The chain is built from TRBV6-5 and TRBJ1-2, with 8 bases lining up with TRBD1. Germline V gives CDR1 MNHEY, CDR2 SVGAGI. This CDR3 region has 13 residues. The CDR3 is CATGQGADYGYTF. The CDR3 DNA reads as TGTGCGACTGGACAGGGCGCTGACTATGGCTACACCTTC.

The rearrangement uses TRBV19 and TRBJ1-5; D ambiguous. CDR1 LNHDA and CDR2 SQIVND come from the germline V gene (reference sequence). V was trimmed by 3 bases and J by 3 bases, leaving 9 bases between them. The CDR3 has 14 amino acids. In DNA, the CDR3 is TGTGCCAGTAGTATTTTGACGGTCAATCAGCCCCAGCATTTT. Translated, it gives CASSILTVNQPQHF.

CDR3 loop: CASSPRGQGGTGELFF. The CDR3 DNA sequence: TGTGCCAGCAGCCCCAGAGGACAGGGGGGCACCGGGGAGCTGTTTTTT. The chain couples TRBV7-9 to TRBJ2-2; 10 bases line up with TRBD1. With 5 bases clipped from V and 4 bases from J, the junction kept 7 bases outside the gene matches. This CDR3 contains 16 residues. Per germline, CDR1 SEHNR and CDR2 FQNEAQ (reference sequence).

The rearrangement uses TRBV3-1 (or the pseudogene TRBV3-2) and TRBJ1-1, with D possibly TRBD1 on 6 matching bases. The germline V gene has CDR1 LGHDT and CDR2 YNNKEL (reference sequence). V was pared by 5 bases and J by 5 bases, with 9 bases between. The CDR3 has 12 amino acids. CDR3 sequence (DNA): TGTGCCAGCAGCTCCCAGGGGACTGAAGCTTTCTTT. As protein: CASSSQGTEAFF.

This chain uses TRBV28 with TRBJ2-1; no reliable D call. There are 12 residues in the CDR3. Trimming pared 5 bases from V and 4 bases from J, leaving 6 bases between. The germline V gene encodes CDR1 MDHEN and CDR2 SYDVKM. The CDR3 region is CASSISYNEQFF. In DNA form, the CDR3 reads TGTGCCAGCAGTATTTCTTACAATGAGCAGTTCTTC.